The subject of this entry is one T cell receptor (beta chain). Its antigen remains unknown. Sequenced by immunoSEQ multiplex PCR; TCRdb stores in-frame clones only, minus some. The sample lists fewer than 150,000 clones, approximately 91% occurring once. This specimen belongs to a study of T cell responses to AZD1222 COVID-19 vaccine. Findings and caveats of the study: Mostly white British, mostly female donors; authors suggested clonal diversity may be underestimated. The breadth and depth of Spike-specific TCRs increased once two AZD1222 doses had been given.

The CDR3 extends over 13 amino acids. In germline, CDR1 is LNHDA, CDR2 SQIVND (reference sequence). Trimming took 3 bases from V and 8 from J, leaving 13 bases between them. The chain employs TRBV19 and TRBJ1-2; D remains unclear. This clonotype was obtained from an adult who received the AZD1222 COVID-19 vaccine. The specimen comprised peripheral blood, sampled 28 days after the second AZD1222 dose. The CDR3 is CASSIPEGAGYTF. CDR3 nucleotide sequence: TGTGCCAGTAGTATCCCTGAGGGTGCCGGCTACACCTTC.